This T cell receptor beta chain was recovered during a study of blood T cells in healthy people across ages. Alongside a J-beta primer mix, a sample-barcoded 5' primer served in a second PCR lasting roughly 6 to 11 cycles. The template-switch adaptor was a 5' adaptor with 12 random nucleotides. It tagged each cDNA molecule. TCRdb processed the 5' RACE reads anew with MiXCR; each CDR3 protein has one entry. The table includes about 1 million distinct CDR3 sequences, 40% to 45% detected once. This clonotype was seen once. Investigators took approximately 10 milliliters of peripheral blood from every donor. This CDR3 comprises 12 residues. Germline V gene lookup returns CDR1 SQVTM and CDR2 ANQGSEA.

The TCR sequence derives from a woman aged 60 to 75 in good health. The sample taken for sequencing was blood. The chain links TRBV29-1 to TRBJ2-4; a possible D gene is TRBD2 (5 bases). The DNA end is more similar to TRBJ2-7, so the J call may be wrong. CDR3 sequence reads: CSVEGRSPEQYF. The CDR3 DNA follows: TGCAGCGTTGAAGGGAGGAGTCCCGAGCAGTACTTC.